Detailed here is one TCR beta chain. Its antigen is currently unknown. Trimming stripped 5 bases from V and 3 bases from J, with 13 bases between. Germline loops: CDR1 SGHAT, CDR2 FQNNGV. There are 14 residues in the CDR3. Measured with immunoSEQ multiplex PCR; TCRdb has only the in-frame clones, and not every one. This sample has tens of thousands of clones, with about 92% found just once. This entry belongs to a study of graft-versus-host responses after intestinal transplantation. Study overall: Transplants given to recipients were multivisceral, liver-intestinal, or isolated intestinal.

This rearrangement joins TRBV11-2 to TRBJ2-5; D perhaps matches TRBD1 (6 bases). This sample comprised unstimulated CD8+ T cells sorted from spleen or lymph node cells, obtained before intestinal transplant. The sequence came from a human donor who received an intestinal transplant. The CDR3 sequence is CASSLWTEKETQYF. CDR3 in DNA: TGTGCCAGCAGCCTTTGGACAGAGAAAGAGACCCAGTACTTC.